The text below deals with one T cell receptor beta chain. Per the original data handling: Counts of nucleated cells, estimated from reference gene primer amplification, were obtained. Sequenced by immunoSEQ multiplex PCR; TCRdb stores in-frame clones only, minus some. V, J and clone size are taken as reported in that table, and D and trimming were inferred from the DNA itself. Of more than 95,000 clones in the sample, 75% to 85% were seen once. The data are from a study of blood T cell repertoires in COVID-19. Study background: Italy, Spain and the United States were the sources of the convalescent and acute COVID-19 samples.

Germline V CDR1 and CDR2: LNHDA, SQIVND (reference sequence). Losses at the gene ends were 0 bases for V and 8 bases for J; bases not matched to a gene: 1. The CDR3 loop spans 13 amino acids. This receptor was taken from a man aged 55 to 70 with acute or convalescent COVID-19. Specimen: peripheral blood. The chain joins TRBV19 to TRBJ2-4; TRBD2 agrees at 7 bases. The CDR3 DNA reads as TGTGCCAGTAGTATAGATCGGGGGGACATTCAGTACTTC. It is translated as CASSIDRGDIQYF.